This record looks at one T cell receptor beta chain sequence and its context. Its cognate antigen is unknown. This record belongs to a study of lymphopenia after photon versus proton radiotherapy. The CDR3 is 14 amino acids. Per the germline V gene, CDR1 is MDHEN and CDR2 is SYDVKM. J was trimmed by 2 bases and V by 3 bases; bases with no gene match: 3. Whole-study results and caveats: A bigger post-nadir fall in TCR diversity correlated inversely with survival time in deceased patients.

Some clones are missing from TCRdb's copy, which holds only in-frame ones; the method was immunoSEQ multiplex PCR. In the table there are around 29,000 clones, 75% to 90% of which are singletons. Sequencing was performed on peripheral blood, taken from a patient treated with proton-based radiotherapy. The source of this sequence is a woman aged 65 to 85 with pancreatic cancer. V and J are TRBV28 and TRBJ1-2, with 7 positions matching TRBD1. CDR3 protein: CASSLVQGNYGYTF. DNA for the CDR3: TGTGCCAGCAGTTTGGTACAGGGGAACTATGGCTACACCTTC.